One sample yielded the 11 T cell receptor beta chains listed below, sequenced in a study of CXCR3-negative and CXCR3-positive naive CD8 T cells. General study results and limits: Against CXCR3-negative naive cells, CXCR3-positive naive cells showed more hydrophobic TRB CDR3s.

These receptors have no known antigen. Via 5' RACE with UMI labels, TRB cDNA libraries were prepared. From its re-call of the 5' RACE reads, TCRdb lists each CDR3 protein once, without DNA. This table holds 75,000 to 100,000 distinct CDR3 sequences. Specimen: naive CXCR3+ CD8+ T cells from blood. Subset meaning: CD45RO-CCR7+CD27+CD95- naive CD8+ T cells expressing CXCR3 (TNR3+). The receptors stem from a human donor in good health. Some clones in this sample may be carry-over from other donors' samples.

V usage is TRBV7-9 and J usage is TRBJ2-7; no DNA is available, so the TRBD1 call from TCRdb remains unchecked. There are 13 residues in the CDR3. Germline loops: CDR1 SEHNR, CDR2 FQNEAQ (reference sequence). CDR3 residues: CASGDRESYEQYF.

V usage is TRBV7-9 and J usage is TRBJ1-1; as DNA is missing, the TRBD1 call by TCRdb cannot be tested. The CDR3 totals 11 residues. Germline V gene lookup returns CDR1 SEHNR and CDR2 FQNEAQ (reference sequence). The CDR3 reads CASSQGTEAFF.

V is TRBV5-1 and J is TRBJ2-7; TCRdb selects TRBD1, and the lack of DNA leaves this call unchecked. The CDR3 is 13 amino acids. Looked up from germline, CDR1 is SGHRS and CDR2 is YFSETQ. The CDR3 region is CASSFTGFDEQYF.

The rearrangement uses TRBV10-3 and TRBJ2-2; TCRdb picks TRBD1, but there is no DNA to check that call. This CDR3 has 16 amino acids. The germline gives CDR1 ENHRY, CDR2 SYGVKD. This chain's CDR3 is CAISDLGAANTGELFF.

This chain links TRBV10-3 with TRBJ2-3; TCRdb outputs TRBD2, but without DNA this stays unchecked. The CDR3 covers 16 residues. The germline CDR1 and CDR2 sequences are ENHRY and SYGVKD. CDR3 in amino acids: CAISTLAGGRIDTQYF.

The chain uses TRBV7-6 and TRBJ1-3. Looked up from germline, CDR1 is SGHVS and CDR2 is FNYEAQ. CDR3 length: 14 residues. The CDR3 spells CASSSREGGDTIYF. Combining the CDR3 with reference TRBV7-6 and TRBJ1-3 gives the whole variable domain GAGVSQSPRYKVTKRGQDVALRCDPISGHVSLYWYRQALGQGPEFLTYFNYEAQQDKSGLPNDRFSAERPEGSISTLTIQRTEQRDSAMYRCASSSREGGDTIYFGEGSWLTVV.

The genes are TRBV4-3 and TRBJ2-7; with no DNA, the TCRdb D assignment of TRBD1 cannot be verified. The CDR3 spans 19 residues. Germline-derived CDR1 and CDR2 are LGHNA and YSLEER. The CDR3 protein is CASSQDTEVQRTGTYEQYF.

The rearrangement links TRBV28 to TRBJ2-3; TCRdb lists TRBD1, though no DNA is available to test this call. The CDR3 runs to 14 residues. In germline, CDR1 is MDHEN, CDR2 SYDVKM. CDR3: CASSSRDRADTQYF. Supplemented by reference TRBV28 and TRBJ2-3, the full variable domain reads DVKVTQSSRYLVKRTGEKVFLECVQDMDHENMFWYRQDPGLGLRLIYFSYDVKMKEKGDIPEGYSVSREKKERFSLILESASTNQTSMYLCASSSRDRADTQYFGPGTRLTVL.

The chain couples TRBV9 to TRBJ2-7; TCRdb reports TRBD1, a call that lacks DNA to check it against. This CDR3 contains 14 residues. Germline V gene lookup returns CDR1 SGDLS and CDR2 YYNGEE. CDR3 protein: CASSVASGGDEQYF.

The genes are TRBV29-1 and TRBJ1-1; TCRdb reports TRBD1, a call that lacks DNA to check it against. The length of the CDR3 is 11 residues. CDR1 SQVTM and CDR2 ANQGSEA come from the germline V gene. CDR3 region: CSVEQGTEAFF.

The chain links TRBV27 to TRBJ1-5; without DNA, the TCRdb call of TRBD1 cannot be checked. There are 16 residues in the CDR3. Germline V gene lookup returns CDR1 MNHEY and CDR2 SMNVEV (reference sequence). CDR3 protein: CASSLTGGYSNQPQHF.